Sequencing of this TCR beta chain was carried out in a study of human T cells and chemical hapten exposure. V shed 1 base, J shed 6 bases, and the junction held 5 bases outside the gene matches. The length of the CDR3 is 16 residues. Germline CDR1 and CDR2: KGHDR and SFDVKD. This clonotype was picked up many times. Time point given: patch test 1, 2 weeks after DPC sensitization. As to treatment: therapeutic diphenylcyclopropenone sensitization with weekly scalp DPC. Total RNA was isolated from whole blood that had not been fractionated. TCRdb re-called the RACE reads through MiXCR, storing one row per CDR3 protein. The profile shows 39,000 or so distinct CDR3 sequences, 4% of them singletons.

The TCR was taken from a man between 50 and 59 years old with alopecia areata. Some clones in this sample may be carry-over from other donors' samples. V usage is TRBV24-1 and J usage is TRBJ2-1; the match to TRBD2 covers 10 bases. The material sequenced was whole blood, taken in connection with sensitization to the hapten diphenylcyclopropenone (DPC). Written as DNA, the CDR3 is TGTGCCACCAGTGATTTAAGGCCTAGCGGGAGCAATGAGCAGTTCTTC. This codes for CATSDLRPSGSNEQFF.